One T cell receptor beta chain is described in this entry. Its matching antigen is unknown. The length of the CDR3 is 13 residues. V shed 4 bases, J shed 4 bases, and the junction held 1 base outside the gene matches. CDR1 is LNHDA, CDR2 SQIVND, per germline (reference sequence). A multiplex PCR was run with 60 Vbeta primers and 13 Jbeta primers. Clones were sequenced by immunoSEQ multiplex PCR, and TCRdb holds only the in-frame ones, with some missing. The repertoire holds some 45,000 clones, with about 78% as singletons. These data belong to a study of cytomegalovirus exposure and HLA in healthy donors. General study points: Analysis was performed later, and it showed HLA-associated TCR beta chains to be more clonally expanded than equally common others. Follow-up analysis later connected one missense variant in DCLRE1C with trimming of TCR beta V- and J-genes.

At sampling all donors were nominally healthy, likely with unrecorded immune exposures. The chain links TRBV19 to TRBJ1-5; 7 bases align to TRBD1. The TCR originated in a woman aged 25 to 39 in good health and CMV-seronegative. Input material: PBMCs. The CDR3 region has the DNA TGTGCCAGTAGTAGGGACAGAAATCAGCCCCAGCATTTT. Protein product: CASSRDRNQPQHF.